Each of the 8 T cell receptor beta chains below was sequenced from the same sample in a study of shared clonotypes between healthy human individuals. Data came from immunoSEQ multiplex PCR; TCRdb stores just in-frame clones and leaves some out. Here the sample spans approximately 180,000 clones, roughly 91% being singletons. What was sequenced was naive CD4+ T cells sorted from blood. Subset defined: CD45RA+ positively selected. The receptors here all came from a woman in her twenties or thirties in good health.

The V gene is TRBV9, the J gene TRBJ1-5; D is unclear. Deletions cut 0 bases from V and 4 bases from J, with 5 bases between. Germline V gene lookup returns CDR1 SGDLS and CDR2 YYNGEE. There are 13 residues in the CDR3. For the CDR3, the DNA is TGTGCCAGCAGCGTAGGCCAAAATCAGCCCCAGCATTTT. It translates to CASSVGQNQPQHF.

The V gene is TRBV7-2, the J gene TRBJ2-7; maybe TRBD1 (5 bases). Germline CDR1 SGHTA, CDR2 FQGNSA. The ends were cut back, 3 bases at V and 3 bases at J, with 9 bases in the middle. This CDR3 region has 13 residues. CDR3 sequence reads: CASSFEQVYEQYF. CDR3 in DNA: TGTGCCAGCAGCTTCGAACAGGTCTACGAGCAGTACTTC. The variable domain in full, with the rest retrieved from reference TRBV7-2 and TRBJ2-7, is GAGVSQSPSNKVTEKGKDVELRCDPISGHTALYWYRQSLGQGLEFLIYFQGNSAPDKSGLPSDRFSAERTGGSVSTLTIQRTQQEDSAVYLCASSFEQVYEQYFGPGTRLTVT.

The sample holds one count of this clone. V and J are TRBV10-2 and TRBJ2-6; 7 bases agree with TRBD1. CDR3 length: 16 residues. CDR1 WSHSY and CDR2 SAAADI come from the germline V gene. The ends lost 7 bases at V and 4 bases at J; junction bases unmatched: 10. The DNA of the CDR3 is TGCGCCAGCACCCTCCAGAGGGGGCTCGGGGCCAACGTCCTGACTTTC. It is translated as CASTLQRGLGANVLTF.

The chain employs TRBV4-1 and TRBJ2-7; D may be TRBD2 (6 bases). The CDR3 is 17 amino acids. With 0 bases removed from V and 4 bases from J, the gap between germline ends came to 19 bases. Germline assignment: CDR1 MGHRA and CDR2 YSYEKL. The CDR3 region has the DNA TGCGCCAGCAGCCAAGAGGCTGCACTAGCCTATATTTACGAGCAGTACTTC. It translates to CASSQEAALAYIYEQYF.

The V call is TRBV28, the J call TRBJ1-1; 12 bases agree with TRBD1. The CDR3 consists of 17 residues. After removal of 10 bases from V and 5 bases from J, the junction contained 17 bases not matched to a gene. Germline lookup yields CDR1 MDHEN and CDR2 SYDVKM. The CDR3 nucleotides are TGTGCCATCCGTCCAGGACCTAGGGACAGGGGGCCTACTGAAGCTTTCTTT. Its protein is CAIRPGPRDRGPTEAFF. The variable domain in full, with the rest retrieved from reference TRBV28 and TRBJ1-1, is DVKVTQSSRYLVKRTGEKVFLECVQDMDHENMFWYRQDPGLGLRLIYFSYDVKMKEKGDIPEGYSVSREKKERFSLILESASTNQTSMYLCAIRPGPRDRGPTEAFFGQGTRLTVV.

The chain joins TRBV9 to TRBJ2-5, with D maybe TRBD1 (6 bases). V gave up 4 bases and J gave up 4 bases, with 14 bases separating them. The germline gives CDR1 SGDLS, CDR2 YYNGEE. The CDR3 contains 14 residues. CDR3 sequence (DNA): TGTGCCAGCAGCTCCACAGGGTTTGGAGAGACCCAGTACTTC. Translation gives CASSSTGFGETQYF.

The CDR3 spells CASSIRGTKNIQYF. CDR3 in DNA: TGTGCCAGTAGTATCAGGGGCACCAAAAACATTCAGTACTTC. V and J are TRBV19 and TRBJ2-4, with a weak D call TRBD1 (6 bases). V lost 3 bases and J 2 bases, leaving 8 bases between the germline ends. Per germline, CDR1 LNHDA and CDR2 SQIVND (reference sequence). CDR3 length equals 14 residues.

The V call is TRBV28, the J call TRBJ1-3; weak D call: TRBD1 (6 bases). Germline CDR1 is MDHEN and CDR2 is SYDVKM. Trimming removed 9 bases from V and 0 bases from J, with 15 bases in between. The CDR3 spans 15 residues. CDR3 residues: CASVGADSSGNTIYF. DNA for the CDR3: TGTGCCAGTGTGGGGGCGGACAGCTCTGGAAACACCATATATTTT.